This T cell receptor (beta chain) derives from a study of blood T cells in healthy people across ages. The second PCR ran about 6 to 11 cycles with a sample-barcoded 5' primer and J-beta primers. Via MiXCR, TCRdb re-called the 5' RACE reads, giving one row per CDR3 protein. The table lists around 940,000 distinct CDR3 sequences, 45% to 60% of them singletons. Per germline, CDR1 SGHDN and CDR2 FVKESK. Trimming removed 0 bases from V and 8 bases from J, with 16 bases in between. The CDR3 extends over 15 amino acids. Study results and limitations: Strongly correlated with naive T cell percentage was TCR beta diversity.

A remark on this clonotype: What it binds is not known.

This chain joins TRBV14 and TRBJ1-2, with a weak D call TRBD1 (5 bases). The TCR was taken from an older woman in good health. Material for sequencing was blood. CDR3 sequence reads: CASSQDGAPAGGYTF. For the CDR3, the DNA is TGTGCCAGCAGCCAAGATGGGGCACCGGCGGGAGGCTACACCTTC.